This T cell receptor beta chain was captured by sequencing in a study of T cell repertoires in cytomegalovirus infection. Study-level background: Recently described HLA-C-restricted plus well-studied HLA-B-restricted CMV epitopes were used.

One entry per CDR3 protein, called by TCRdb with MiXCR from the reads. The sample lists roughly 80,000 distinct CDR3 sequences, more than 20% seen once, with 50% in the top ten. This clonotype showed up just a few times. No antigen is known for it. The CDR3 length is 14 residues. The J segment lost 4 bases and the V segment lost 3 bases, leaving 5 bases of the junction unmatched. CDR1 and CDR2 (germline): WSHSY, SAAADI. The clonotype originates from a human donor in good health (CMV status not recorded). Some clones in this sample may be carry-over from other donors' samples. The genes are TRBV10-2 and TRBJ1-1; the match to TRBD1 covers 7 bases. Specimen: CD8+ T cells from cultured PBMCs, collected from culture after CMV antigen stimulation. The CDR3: CASSDYRGGTEAFF. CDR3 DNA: TGCGCCAGCAGTGATTACAGGGGTGGCACTGAAGCTTTCTTT.